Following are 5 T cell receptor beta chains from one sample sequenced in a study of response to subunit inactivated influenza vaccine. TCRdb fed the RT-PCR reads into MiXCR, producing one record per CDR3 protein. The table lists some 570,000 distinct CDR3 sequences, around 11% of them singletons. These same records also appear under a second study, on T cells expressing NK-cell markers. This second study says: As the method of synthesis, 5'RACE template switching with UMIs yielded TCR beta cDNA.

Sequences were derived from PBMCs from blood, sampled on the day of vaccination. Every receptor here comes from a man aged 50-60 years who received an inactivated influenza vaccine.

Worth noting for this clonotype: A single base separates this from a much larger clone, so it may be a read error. Written as DNA, the CDR3 is TGCGCCAGCAGCCCCGGAGGGTTCTATGGCTACACCTTC. Translation: CASSPGGFYGYTF. The chain carries TRBV4-1 and TRBJ1-2; D not resolved. This CDR3 has 13 residues. Trimming removed 4 bases from V and 4 bases from J, with 10 bases in between. CDR1 is MGHRA and CDR2 is YSYEKL in the germline V gene.

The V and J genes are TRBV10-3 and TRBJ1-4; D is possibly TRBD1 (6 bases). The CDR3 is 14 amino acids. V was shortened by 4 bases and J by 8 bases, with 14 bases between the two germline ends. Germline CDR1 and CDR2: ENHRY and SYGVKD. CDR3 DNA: TGTGCCATCAGTGGGACAGATTTAGGGGAAAAACTGTTTTTT. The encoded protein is CAISGTDLGEKLFF.

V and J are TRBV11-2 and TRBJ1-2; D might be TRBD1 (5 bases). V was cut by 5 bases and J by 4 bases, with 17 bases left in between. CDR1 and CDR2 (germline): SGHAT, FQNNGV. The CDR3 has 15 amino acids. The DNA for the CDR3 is TGTGCCAGCAGCCCGCAGGGCTCAGCTTCCTATGGCTACACCTTC. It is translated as CASSPQGSASYGYTF.

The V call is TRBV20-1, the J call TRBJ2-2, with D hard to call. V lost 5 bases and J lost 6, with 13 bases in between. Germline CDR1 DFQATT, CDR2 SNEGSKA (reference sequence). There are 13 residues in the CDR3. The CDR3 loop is CSASLRTAGELFF. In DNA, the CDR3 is TGCAGTGCTTCACTACGAACCGCCGGGGAGCTGTTTTTT.

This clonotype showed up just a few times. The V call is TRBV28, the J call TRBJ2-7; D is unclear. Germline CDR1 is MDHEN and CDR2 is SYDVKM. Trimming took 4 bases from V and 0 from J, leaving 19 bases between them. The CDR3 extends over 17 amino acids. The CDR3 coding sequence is TGTGCCAGCAGTTCTCAGGCTCCAACTATGAGCTCCTACGAGCAGTACTTC. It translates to CASSSQAPTMSSYEQYF.